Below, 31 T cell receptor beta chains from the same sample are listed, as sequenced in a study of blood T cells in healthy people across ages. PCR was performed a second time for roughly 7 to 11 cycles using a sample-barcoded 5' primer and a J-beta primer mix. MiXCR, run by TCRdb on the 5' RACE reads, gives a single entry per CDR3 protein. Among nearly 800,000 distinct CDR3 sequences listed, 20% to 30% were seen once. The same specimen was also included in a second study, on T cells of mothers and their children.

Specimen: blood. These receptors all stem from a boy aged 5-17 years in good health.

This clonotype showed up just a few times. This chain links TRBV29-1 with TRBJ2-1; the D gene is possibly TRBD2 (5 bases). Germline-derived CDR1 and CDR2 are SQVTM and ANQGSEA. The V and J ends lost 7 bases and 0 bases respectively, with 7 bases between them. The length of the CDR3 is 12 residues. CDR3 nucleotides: TGCAGCGGTGGAGGCTCCTACAATGAGCAGTTCTTC. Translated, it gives CSGGGSYNEQFF.

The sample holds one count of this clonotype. Here the CDR3 reads CASSLAGGAGEQFF. CDR3 DNA: TGTGCCAGCAGCTTAGCTGGGGGGGCAGGTGAGCAGTTCTTC. The chain joins TRBV7-8 to TRBJ2-1, with a possible D match to TRBD2 (7 bases). V shed 0 bases and J shed 9 bases, with 12 bases lying between them. Germline lookup yields CDR1 SGHVS and CDR2 FQNEAQ. This CDR3 has 14 amino acids. Full variable domain (missing parts from reference TRBV7-8 and TRBJ2-1): GAGVSQSPRYKVAKRGQDVALRCDPISGHVSLFWYQQALGQGPEFLTYFQNEAQLDKSGLPSDRFFAERPEGSVSTLKIQRTQQEDSAVYLCASSLAGGAGEQFFGPGTRLTVL.

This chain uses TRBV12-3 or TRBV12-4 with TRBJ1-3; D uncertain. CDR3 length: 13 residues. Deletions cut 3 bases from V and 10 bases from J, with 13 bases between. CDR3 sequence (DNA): TGTGCCAGCAGTTTTTCGGTCAGATCTACCATATATTTT. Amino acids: CASSFSVRSTIYF.

In DNA, the CDR3 is TGTGCCAGCAGCTTGGACTATCCAGATACGCAGTATTTT. It encodes CASSLDYPDTQYF. V and J are TRBV7-2 and TRBJ2-3; weak D call: TRBD2 (6 bases). V lost 3 bases and J 4 bases, leaving 8 bases between the germline ends. Germline CDR1 and CDR2: SGHTA and FQGNSA. The CDR3 runs 13 residues.

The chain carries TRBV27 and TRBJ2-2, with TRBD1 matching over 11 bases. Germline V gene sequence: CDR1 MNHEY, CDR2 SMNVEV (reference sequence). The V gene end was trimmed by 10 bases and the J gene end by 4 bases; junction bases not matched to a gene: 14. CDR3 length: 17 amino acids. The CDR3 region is CANRKGQGAFGTGELFF. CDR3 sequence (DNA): TGTGCCAACAGAAAAGGACAGGGGGCATTCGGCACCGGGGAGCTGTTTTTT.

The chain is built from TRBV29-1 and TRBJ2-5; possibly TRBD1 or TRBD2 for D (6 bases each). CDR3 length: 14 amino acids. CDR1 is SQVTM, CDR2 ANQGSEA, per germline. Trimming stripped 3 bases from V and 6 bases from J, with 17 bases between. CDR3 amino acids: CSVDRATGGKTQYF. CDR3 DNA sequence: TGCAGCGTTGATAGAGCTACCGGGGGCAAGACCCAGTACTTC.

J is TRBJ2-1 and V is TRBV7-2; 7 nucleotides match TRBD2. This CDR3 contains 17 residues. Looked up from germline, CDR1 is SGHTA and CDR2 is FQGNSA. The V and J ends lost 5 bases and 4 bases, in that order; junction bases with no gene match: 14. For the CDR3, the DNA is TGTGCCAGCAGCCTACTCTTTTCCAGCGGGGTTTACAATGAGCAGTTCTTC. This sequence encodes CASSLLFSSGVYNEQFF.

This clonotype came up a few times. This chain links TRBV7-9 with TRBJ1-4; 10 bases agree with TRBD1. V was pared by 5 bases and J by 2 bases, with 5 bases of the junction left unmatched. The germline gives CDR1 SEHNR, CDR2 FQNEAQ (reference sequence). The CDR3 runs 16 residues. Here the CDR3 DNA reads TGTGCCAGCAGCCCGGGACAGGGGCTTACTAATGAAAAACTGTTTTTT. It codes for CASSPGQGLTNEKLFF.

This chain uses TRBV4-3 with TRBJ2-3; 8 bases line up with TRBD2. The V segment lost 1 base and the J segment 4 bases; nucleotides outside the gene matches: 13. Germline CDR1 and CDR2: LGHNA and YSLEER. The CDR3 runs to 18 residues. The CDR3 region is CASSQGPVVSGSADTQYF. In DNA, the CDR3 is TGCGCCAGCAGCCAAGGCCCAGTCGTGAGCGGGAGTGCAGATACGCAGTATTTT.

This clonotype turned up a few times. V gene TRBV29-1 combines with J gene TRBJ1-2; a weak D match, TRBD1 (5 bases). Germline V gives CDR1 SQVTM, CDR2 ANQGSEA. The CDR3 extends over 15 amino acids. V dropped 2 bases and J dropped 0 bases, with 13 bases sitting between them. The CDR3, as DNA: TGCAGCGTTGAATCGGCGACAGCCTCTAACTATGGCTACACCTTC. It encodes CSVESATASNYGYTF.

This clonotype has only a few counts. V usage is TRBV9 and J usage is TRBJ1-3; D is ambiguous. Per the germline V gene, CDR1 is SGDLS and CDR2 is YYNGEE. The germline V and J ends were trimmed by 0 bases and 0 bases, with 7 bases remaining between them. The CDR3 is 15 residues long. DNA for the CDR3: TGTGCCAGCAGCGTAGGGCTCATCTCTGGAAACACCATATATTTT. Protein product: CASSVGLISGNTIYF.

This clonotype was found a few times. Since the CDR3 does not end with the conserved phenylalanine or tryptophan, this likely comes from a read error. The CDR3 loop is CASSLYGDGGGPETQYI. CDR3 DNA: TGTGCCAGCAGCTTGTACGGAGACGGGGGGGGACCGGAGACCCAGTACATC. The V call is TRBV7-2, the J call TRBJ2-5, with 8 bases matching TRBD2. Germline V gives CDR1 SGHTA, CDR2 FQGNSA. CDR3 length: 17 amino acids. Trimming at V came to 3 bases and at J to 5 bases, leaving 14 bases not matched to a gene.

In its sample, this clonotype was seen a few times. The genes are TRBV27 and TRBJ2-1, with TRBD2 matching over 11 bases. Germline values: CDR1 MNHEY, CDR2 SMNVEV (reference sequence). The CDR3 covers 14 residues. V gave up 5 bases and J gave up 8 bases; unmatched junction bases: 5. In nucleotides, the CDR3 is TGTGCCAGCAGTACTAGCGGGAGTGGGTATGAGCAGTTCTTC. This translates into CASSTSGSGYEQFF.

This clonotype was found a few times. CDR3 coding DNA: TGTGCCAGCAGTGTAGCGGGGGATTACAATGAGCAGTTCTTC. The encoded protein is CASSVAGDYNEQFF. The rearrangement uses TRBV28 and TRBJ2-1, with 9 bases lining up with TRBD2. Germline assignment: CDR1 MDHEN and CDR2 SYDVKM. The CDR3 is 14 amino acids. Trimming removed 5 bases from V and 4 bases from J; junction bases left unmatched: 3.

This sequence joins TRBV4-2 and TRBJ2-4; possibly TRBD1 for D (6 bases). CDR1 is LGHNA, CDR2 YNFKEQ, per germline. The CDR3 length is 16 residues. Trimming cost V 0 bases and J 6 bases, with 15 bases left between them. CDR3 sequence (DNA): TGTGCCAGCAGCCAAGATCCCGGGGCAGGGGTAAACATTCAGTACTTC. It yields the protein CASSQDPGAGVNIQYF.

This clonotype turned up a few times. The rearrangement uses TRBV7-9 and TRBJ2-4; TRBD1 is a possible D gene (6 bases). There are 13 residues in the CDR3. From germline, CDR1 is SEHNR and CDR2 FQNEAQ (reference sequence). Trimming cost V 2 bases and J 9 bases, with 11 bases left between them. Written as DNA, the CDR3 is TGTGCCAGCAGCTTAAATCAGGGGTCCATTCAGTACTTC. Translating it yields CASSLNQGSIQYF.

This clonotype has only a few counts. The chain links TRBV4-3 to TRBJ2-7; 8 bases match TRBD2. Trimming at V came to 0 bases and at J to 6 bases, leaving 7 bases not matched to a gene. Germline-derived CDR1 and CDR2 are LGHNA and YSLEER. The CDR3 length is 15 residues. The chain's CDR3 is CASSQDRGTRSEQYF. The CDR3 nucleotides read TGCGCCAGCAGCCAAGATCGAGGGACTAGATCCGAGCAGTACTTC.

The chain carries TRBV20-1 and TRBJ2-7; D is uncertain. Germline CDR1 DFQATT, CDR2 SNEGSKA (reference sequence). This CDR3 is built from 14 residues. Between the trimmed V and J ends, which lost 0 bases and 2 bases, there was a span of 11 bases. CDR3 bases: TGCAGTGCTAGAGATTGGGAAAGGACCTACGAGCAGTACTTC. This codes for CSARDWERTYEQYF.

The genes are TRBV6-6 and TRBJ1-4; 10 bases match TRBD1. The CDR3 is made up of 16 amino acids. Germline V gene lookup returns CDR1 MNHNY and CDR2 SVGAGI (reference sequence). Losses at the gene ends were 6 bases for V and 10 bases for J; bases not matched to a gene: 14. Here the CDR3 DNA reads TGTGCCAGCAGCCCCTCCGCCGGGACAGGGGCGGGAAAACTGTTTTTT. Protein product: CASSPSAGTGAGKLFF.

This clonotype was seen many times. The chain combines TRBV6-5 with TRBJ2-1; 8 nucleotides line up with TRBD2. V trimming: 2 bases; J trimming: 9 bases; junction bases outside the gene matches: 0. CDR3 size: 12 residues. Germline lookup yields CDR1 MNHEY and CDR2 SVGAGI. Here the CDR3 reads CASSYAGGEQFF. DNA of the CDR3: TGTGCCAGCAGTTACGCGGGAGGTGAGCAGTTCTTC.

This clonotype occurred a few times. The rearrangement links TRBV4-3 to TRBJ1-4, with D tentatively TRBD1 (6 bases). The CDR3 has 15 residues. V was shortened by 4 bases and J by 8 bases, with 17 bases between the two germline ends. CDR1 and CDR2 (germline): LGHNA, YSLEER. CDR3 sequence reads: CASSLVRGGLEKLFF. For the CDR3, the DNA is TGCGCCAGCAGCCTCGTGAGGGGGGGTTTAGAAAAACTGTTTTTT.

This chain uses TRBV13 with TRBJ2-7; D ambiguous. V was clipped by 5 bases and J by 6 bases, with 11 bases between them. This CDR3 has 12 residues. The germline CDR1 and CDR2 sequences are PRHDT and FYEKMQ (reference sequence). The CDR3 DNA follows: TGTGCCAGCAGCCAACCGACCGGCGAGCAGTACTTC. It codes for CASSQPTGEQYF.

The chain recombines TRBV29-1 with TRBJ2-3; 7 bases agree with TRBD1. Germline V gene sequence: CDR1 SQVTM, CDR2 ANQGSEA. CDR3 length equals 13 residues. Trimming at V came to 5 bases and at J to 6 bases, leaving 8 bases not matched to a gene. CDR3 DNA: TGCAGCGTTAACAGGGGTTCGATGGATACGCAGTATTTT. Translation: CSVNRGSMDTQYF.

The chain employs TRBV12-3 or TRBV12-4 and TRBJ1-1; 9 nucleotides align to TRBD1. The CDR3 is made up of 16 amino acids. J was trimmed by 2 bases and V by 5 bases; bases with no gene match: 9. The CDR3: CASSNRDRALNTEAFF. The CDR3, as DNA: TGTGCCAGCAGTAATCGGGACAGGGCTTTAAACACTGAAGCTTTCTTT.

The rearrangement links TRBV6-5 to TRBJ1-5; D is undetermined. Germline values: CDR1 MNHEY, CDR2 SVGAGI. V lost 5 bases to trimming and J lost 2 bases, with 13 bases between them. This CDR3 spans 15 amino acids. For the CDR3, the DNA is TGTGCCAGCAGTCCGGGGTCCCTCGGCAATCAGCCCCAGCATTTT. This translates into CASSPGSLGNQPQHF.

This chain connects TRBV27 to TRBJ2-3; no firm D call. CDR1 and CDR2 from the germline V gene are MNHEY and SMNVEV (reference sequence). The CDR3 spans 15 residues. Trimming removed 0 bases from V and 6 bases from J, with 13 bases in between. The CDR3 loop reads CASSLSPRPRDTQYF. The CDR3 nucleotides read TGTGCCAGCAGTTTATCGCCTCGGCCGAGGGATACGCAGTATTTT.

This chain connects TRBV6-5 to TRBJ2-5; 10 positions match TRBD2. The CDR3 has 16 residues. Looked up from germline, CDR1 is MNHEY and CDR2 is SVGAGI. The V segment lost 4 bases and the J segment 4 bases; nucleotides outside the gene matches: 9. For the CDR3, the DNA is TGTGCCAGCAGTTCGCCCGGGACTAGCGTATCAGAGACCCAGTACTTC. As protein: CASSSPGTSVSETQYF.

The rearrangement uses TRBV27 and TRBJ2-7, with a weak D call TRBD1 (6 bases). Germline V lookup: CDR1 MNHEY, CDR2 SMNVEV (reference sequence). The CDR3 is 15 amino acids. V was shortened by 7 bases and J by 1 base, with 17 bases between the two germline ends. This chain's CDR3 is CASTKGGSHSYEQYF. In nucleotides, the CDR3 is TGTGCCAGCACAAAAGGGGGAAGCCATTCCTACGAGCAGTACTTC.

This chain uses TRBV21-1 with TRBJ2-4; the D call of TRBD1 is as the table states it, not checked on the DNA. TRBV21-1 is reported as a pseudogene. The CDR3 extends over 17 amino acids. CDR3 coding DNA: TGTGCCAGCAGCAAATGGGCGGCGACGGGAGCCAAAAACATTCAGTACTTC. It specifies CASSKWAATGAKNIQYF.

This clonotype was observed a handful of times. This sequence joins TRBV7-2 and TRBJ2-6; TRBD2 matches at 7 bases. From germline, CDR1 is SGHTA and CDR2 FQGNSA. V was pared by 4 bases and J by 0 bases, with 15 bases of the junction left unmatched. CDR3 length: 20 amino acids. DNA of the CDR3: TGTGCCAGCAGCTCCCCCTCGAGGGTAGCGGGCCTCTCTGGGGCCAACGTCCTGACTTTC. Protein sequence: CASSSPSRVAGLSGANVLTF.

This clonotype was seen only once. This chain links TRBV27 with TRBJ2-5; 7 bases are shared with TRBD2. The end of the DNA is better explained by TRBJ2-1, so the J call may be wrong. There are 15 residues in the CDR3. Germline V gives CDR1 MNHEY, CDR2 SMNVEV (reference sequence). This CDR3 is CASSFSAGAFDEQFF. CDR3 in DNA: TGTGCCAGCAGTTTTTCGGCGGGAGCCTTCGATGAGCAGTTCTTC.